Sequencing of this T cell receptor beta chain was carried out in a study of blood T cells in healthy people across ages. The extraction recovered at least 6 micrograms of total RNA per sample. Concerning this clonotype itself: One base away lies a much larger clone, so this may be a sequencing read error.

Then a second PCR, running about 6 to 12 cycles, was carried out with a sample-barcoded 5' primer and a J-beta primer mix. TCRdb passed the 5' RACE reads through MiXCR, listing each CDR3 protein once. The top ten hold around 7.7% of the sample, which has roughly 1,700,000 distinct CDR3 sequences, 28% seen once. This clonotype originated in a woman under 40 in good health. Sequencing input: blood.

The CDR3 DNA reads as TGCGCCAGCAGCTTGGAGGGAGGAAGCGCAGATACGCAGTGTTTT. Its translation: CASSLEGGSADTQCF. The rearrangement links TRBV5-1 to TRBJ2-3; weak D call: TRBD2 (6 bases). The germline CDR1 and CDR2 sequences are SGHRS and YFSETQ. This CDR3 spans 15 amino acids. Full variable domain (outside the CDR3, taken from reference TRBV5-1 and TRBJ2-3): KAGVTQTPRYLIKTRGQQVTLSCSPISGHRSVSWYQQTPGQGLQFLFEYFSETQRNKGNFPGRFSGRQFSNSRSEMNVSTLELGDSALYLCASSLEGGSADTQCFGPGTRLTVL.